The 18 T cell receptor beta chains reported below all come from one sample, sequenced in a study of T cell responses to AZD1222 COVID-19 vaccine. Profiling relied on immunoSEQ multiplex PCR, and the TCRdb table lists in-frame clones only, not all of them. The sample yields more than 95,000 clones, roughly 92% seen once. Sequencing used peripheral blood, obtained 28 days after the second AZD1222 dose. These receptors were obtained from an adult who received the AZD1222 COVID-19 vaccine.

This chain joins TRBV7-9 and TRBJ1-2; 7 positions match TRBD1. CDR1 SEHNR and CDR2 FQNEAQ come from the germline V gene (reference sequence). This CDR3 is built from 14 residues. The junction had 13 bases not matched to a gene; V was cut back by 7 bases and J by 8 bases. The CDR3 coding sequence is TGTGCCAGCACCAGGGGGGAGGGACACACGGGCTACACCTTC. As protein: CASTRGEGHTGYTF.

The rearrangement links TRBV10-3 to TRBJ2-5; the match to TRBD1 covers 10 bases. The CDR3 has 17 amino acids. J was trimmed by 7 bases and V by 3 bases; bases with no gene match: 14. CDR1 is ENHRY and CDR2 is SYGVKD in the germline V gene. As DNA, the CDR3 is TGTGCCATCAGTGACCCCAGGGGGACAGGGGTATCTGGGACCCAGTACTTC. It codes for CAISDPRGTGVSGTQYF.

The rearrangement uses TRBV6-5 and TRBJ2-3; D is uncertain. V was clipped by 0 bases and J by 3 bases, with 7 bases between them. This CDR3 contains 14 residues. Germline lookup yields CDR1 MNHEY and CDR2 SVGAGI. The CDR3, as DNA: TGTGCCAGCAGTTACTCCGGTACGACAGATACGCAGTATTTT. Protein sequence: CASSYSGTTDTQYF.

The V gene is TRBV6-5, the J gene TRBJ2-5; tentative D call: TRBD2 (5 bases). V was trimmed by 5 bases and J by 6 bases, leaving 19 bases between them. The CDR3 is 15 amino acids. Germline V gene data show CDR1 as MNHEY and CDR2 as SVGAGI. The CDR3 DNA follows: TGTGCCAGCAGTCGAAGCGGAGCTGAGATACAGACCCAGTACTTC. Translation gives CASSRSGAEIQTQYF.

The V and J genes are TRBV11-2 and TRBJ2-3; 10 bases are shared with TRBD2. This CDR3 has 17 amino acids. Trimming cost V 7 bases and J 2 bases; bases outside gene matches: 12. Germline CDR1 is SGHAT and CDR2 is FQNNGV. CDR3 DNA sequence: TGTGCCAGCACCGGGGAAGCGGGAGGGCCCCTCACAGATACGCAGTATTTT. This gives the protein CASTGEAGGPLTDTQYF.

The genes are TRBV3-1 (or the pseudogene TRBV3-2) and TRBJ1-1; D possibly corresponds to TRBD1 (5 bases). This CDR3 has 14 amino acids. Trimming left V 7 bases short and J 5 bases short, with 17 bases between. From germline, CDR1 is LGHDT and CDR2 YNNKEL (reference sequence). The CDR3 is CASNPSGGETEAFF. The CDR3 coding sequence is TGTGCCAGCAACCCCTCGGGGGGGGAGACTGAAGCTTTCTTT.

This chain links TRBV18 with TRBJ1-1, with D possibly matching TRBD1 (5 bases). CDR3 length: 14 residues. V was trimmed by 6 bases and J by 3 bases, leaving 14 bases between them. Germline V gives CDR1 KGHSH, CDR2 LQKENI. The CDR3 protein is CASSVGARDTEAFF. The CDR3 bases are TGTGCCAGCTCGGTCGGGGCCAGGGACACTGAAGCTTTCTTT.

The chain has TRBV7-8 and TRBJ1-4; D is undetermined. The CDR3 spans 14 residues. CDR1 is SGHVS, CDR2 FQNEAQ, per germline. V lost 0 bases and J lost 5, with 7 bases in between. CDR3 coding DNA: TGTGCCAGCAGCTTAGCGGGTGGGAATGAAAAACTGTTTTTT. It translates to CASSLAGGNEKLFF.

The rearrangement uses TRBV6-5 and TRBJ2-7, with 9 bases aligning to TRBD1. The germline V gene encodes CDR1 MNHEY and CDR2 SVGAGI. CDR3 size: 15 residues. J gave up 3 bases and V 4 bases, and 7 bases lay outside the gene matches. The CDR3 nucleotides read TGTGCCAGCAGTTCCGGGACAGGGAACCACTACGAGCAGTACTTC. Its translation: CASSSGTGNHYEQYF.

This chain uses TRBV10-3 with TRBJ2-1, with TRBD1 matching 11 bases. The CDR3 has 15 amino acids. Germline V gives CDR1 ENHRY, CDR2 SYGVKD. V trimming: 10 bases; J trimming: 7 bases; junction bases outside the gene matches: 12. This CDR3 reads CATHVGTGGPNEQFF. The CDR3, as DNA: TGTGCCACCCATGTAGGGACAGGGGGACCGAATGAGCAGTTCTTC.

The chain recombines TRBV2 with TRBJ2-4; D tentatively fits TRBD1 or TRBD2 (6 bases each). The CDR3 is 15 residues long. V lost 3 bases, J lost 8 bases, and 17 bases lay in between. From germline, CDR1 is SNHLY and CDR2 FYNNEI. CDR3 in amino acids: CASSDRGGGEDIQYF. CDR3 nucleotides: TGTGCCAGCAGTGACCGAGGGGGTGGGGAGGACATTCAGTACTTC.

This chain joins TRBV5-4 and TRBJ2-7; TRBD1 or TRBD2 may be the D gene (5 bases each). The CDR3 sequence is 13 residues long. CDR1 and CDR2 from the germline V gene are SGHNT and YYREEE (reference sequence). V lost 4 bases to trimming and J lost 3 bases, with 11 bases between them. The CDR3 nucleotides read TGTGCCAGCAGCGGGGACCGAAGCTACGAGCAGTACTTC. Translated, it gives CASSGDRSYEQYF.

The table lists this clone with a count of one. This chain connects TRBV6-2 or TRBV6-3 to TRBJ2-1; either TRBD1 or TRBD2 may supply D (6 bases each). Germline loops: CDR1 MNHEY, CDR2 SVGEGT. Trimming removed 2 bases at V and 6 bases at J, with 8 bases between. The CDR3 is 13 residues long. Here the CDR3 DNA reads TGTGCCAGCAGTTACGGAGGGGGCAATGAGCAGTTCTTC. Protein sequence: CASSYGGGNEQFF.

This clone was seen a handful of times. This chain joins TRBV19 and TRBJ2-2, with D maybe TRBD2 (5 bases). The germline V gene encodes CDR1 LNHDA and CDR2 SQIVND (reference sequence). Trimming took 7 bases from V and 1 from J, leaving 16 bases between them. CDR3 length: 16 residues. CDR3 region: CASKRSEDVNTGELFF. CDR3 coding DNA: TGTGCCAGTAAGAGGTCGGAGGACGTGAACACCGGGGAGCTGTTTTTT.

The chain employs TRBV11-2 and TRBJ2-4; D gene ambiguous. This CDR3 region has 15 residues. Between the trimmed V and J ends, which lost 0 bases and 0 bases, there was a span of 6 bases. Germline assignment: CDR1 SGHAT and CDR2 FQNNGV. The CDR3 DNA follows: TGTGCCAGCAGCTTAGAATGGCTAGCCAAAAACATTCAGTACTTC. Amino acids: CASSLEWLAKNIQYF.

This clone has just a few counts. The chain uses TRBV5-1 and TRBJ2-1; TRBD2 aligns across 13 bases. The CDR3 runs 18 residues. Germline V CDR1 and CDR2: SGHRS, YFSETQ. V trimming: 4 bases; J trimming: 5 bases; junction bases outside the gene matches: 12. CDR3 amino acids: CASSELAGGPGLDNEQFF. CDR3 DNA sequence: TGCGCCAGCAGCGAACTAGCGGGAGGGCCTGGACTAGACAATGAGCAGTTCTTC.

This sequence joins TRBV4-1 and TRBJ2-5, with 10 positions matching TRBD2. This CDR3 comprises 17 residues. Germline assignment: CDR1 MGHRA and CDR2 YSYEKL. Trimming at V came to 1 base and at J to 2 bases, leaving 7 bases not matched to a gene. CDR3 DNA: TGCGCCAGCAGCCAAGGGACAAGCGGGAGGGATCAAGAGACCCAGTACTTC. It is translated as CASSQGTSGRDQETQYF.

The V gene is TRBV27, the J gene TRBJ1-2; 10 bases align to TRBD1. In germline, CDR1 is MNHEY, CDR2 SMNVEV (reference sequence). The V segment lost 7 bases and the J segment 0 bases; nucleotides outside the gene matches: 2. This CDR3 has 14 residues. For the CDR3, the DNA is TGTGCCAGCAAGGGACAGGGGACTAACTATGGCTACACCTTC. Translated: CASKGQGTNYGYTF.